This record looks at one TCR beta chain sequence and its context. What it binds is not known. The junction and the germline gene differ at one end; a read error may be behind it. The data originate from a study of cytomegalovirus exposure and HLA in healthy donors. General study results and limits: Later analysis identified a missense DCLRE1C variant that was linked to TCR beta V- and J-gene trimming.

Germline lookup yields CDR1 SEHNR and CDR2 FQNEAQ (reference sequence). There are 12 residues in the CDR3. PCR amplification relied on 60 Vbeta primers (plus 13 Jbeta primers). Assay used: immunoSEQ multiplex PCR; TCRdb lists only in-frame clones, some missing. The sample includes 180,000 or so clones, around 80% of them seen just once. The sequenced material came from PBMCs. The sequence derives from a man aged 18-30 years in good health and CMV-seronegative. The rearrangement links TRBV7-9 to TRBJ1-1; D gene ambiguous. Written as DNA, the CDR3 is TGTTCCAGCAGCTTAGCTTCAGGACTGGGCTTCTTT. Translated: CSSSLASGLGFF. Drawing the rest from reference TRBV7-9 and TRBJ1-1, the complete variable domain is DTGVSQNPRHKITKRGQNVTFRCDPISEHNRLYWYRQTLGQGPEFLTYFQNEAQLEKSRLLSDRFSAERPKGSFSTLEIQRTEQGDSAMYLCSSSLASGLGFFGQGTRLTVV.